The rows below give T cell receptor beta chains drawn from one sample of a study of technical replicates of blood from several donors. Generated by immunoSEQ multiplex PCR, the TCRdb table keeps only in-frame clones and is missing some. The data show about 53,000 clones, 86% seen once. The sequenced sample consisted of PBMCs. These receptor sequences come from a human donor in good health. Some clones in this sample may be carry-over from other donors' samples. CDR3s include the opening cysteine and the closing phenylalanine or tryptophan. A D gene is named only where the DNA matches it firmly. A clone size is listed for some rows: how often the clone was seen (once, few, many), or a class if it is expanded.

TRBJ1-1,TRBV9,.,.,CASSPRGRDEAFF,TGTGCCAGCAGCCCACGAGGCAGGGATGAAGCTTTCTTT
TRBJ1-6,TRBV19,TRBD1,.,CASRKSGTGGSYSPLHF,TGTGCCAGTAGGAAATCCGGGACAGGGGGGAGTTATTCACCCCTCCACTTT
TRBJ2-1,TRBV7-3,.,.,CASSPLGGNEQFF,TGTGCCAGCAGCCCCCTCGGGGGCAATGAGCAGTTCTTC
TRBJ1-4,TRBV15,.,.,CATSRDVSNEKLFF,TGTGCCACCAGCAGAGATGTATCTAATGAAAAACTGTTTTTT
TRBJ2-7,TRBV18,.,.,CASSPGPPGGVGEQYF,TGTGCCAGCTCACCAGGACCCCCCGGCGGGGTAGGCGAGCAGTACTTC
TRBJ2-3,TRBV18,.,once,CASSPPGTDTQYF,TGTGCCAGCTCACCGCCGGGGACAGATACGCAGTATTTT
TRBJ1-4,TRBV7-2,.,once,CASSMTAVNEKLFF,TGTGCCAGCAGCATGACAGCTGTCAATGAAAAACTGTTTTTT
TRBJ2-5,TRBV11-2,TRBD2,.,CASSSLAGVRETQYF,TGTGCCAGCAGTTCTCTAGCGGGGGTGAGAGAGACCCAGTACTTC
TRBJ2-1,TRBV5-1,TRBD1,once,CASSHTGGGENEQFF,TGCGCCAGCAGCCACACAGGGGGCGGTGAGAATGAGCAGTTCTTC
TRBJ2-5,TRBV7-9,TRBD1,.,CASRGWDRDKETQYF,TGTGCCAGCAGGGGATGGGACAGGGATAAAGAGACCCAGTACTTC
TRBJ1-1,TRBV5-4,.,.,CASSPGGGTEAFF,TGTGCCAGCAGCCCCGGGGGGGGCACTGAAGCTTTCTTT
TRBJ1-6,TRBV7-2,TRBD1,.,CASSLRQGGDNSPLHF,TGTGCCAGCAGCCTAAGACAGGGGGGGGATAATTCACCCCTCCACTTT
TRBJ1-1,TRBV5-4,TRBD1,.,CASRATTGGTEAFF,TGTGCCAGCAGAGCAACGACAGGGGGCACTGAAGCTTTCTTT
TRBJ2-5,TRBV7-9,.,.,CASSLAGRGETQYF,TGTGCCAGCAGCTTAGCGGGCAGGGGTGAGACCCAGTACTTC
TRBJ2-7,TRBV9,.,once,CASSVGEGFYEQYF,TGTGCCAGCAGCGTAGGTGAGGGCTTCTACGAGCAGTACTTC
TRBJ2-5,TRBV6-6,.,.,CASSKYGETQYF,TGTGCCAGCAGTAAATACGGGGAGACCCAGTACTTC
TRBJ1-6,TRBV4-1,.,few,CASSQTPAAGNSPLHF,TGCGCCAGCAGCCAGACGCCGGCCGCGGGGAATTCACCCCTCCACTTT
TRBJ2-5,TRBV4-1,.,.,CASSQGGREETQYF,TGCGCCAGCAGCCAAGGTGGGCGGGAAGAGACCCAGTACTTC
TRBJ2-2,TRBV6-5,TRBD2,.,CASSLNSGANTGELFF,TGTGCCAGCAGTTTAAATAGCGGGGCGAACACCGGGGAGCTGTTTTTT
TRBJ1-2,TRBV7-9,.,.,CASSAPPGDGGYGYTF,TGTGCCAGCAGCGCCCCCCCGGGGGACGGTGGGTATGGCTACACCTTC
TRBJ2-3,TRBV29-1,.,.,CSVPVGDTQYF,TGCAGCGTCCCCGTCGGGGATACGCAGTATTTT
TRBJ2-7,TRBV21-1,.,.,CASSKQIERYEQYF,TGTGCCAGCAGCAAACAGATAGAGCGCTACGAGCAGTACTTC
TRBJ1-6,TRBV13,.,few,CASSPPGGLDSPLHF,TGTGCCAGCAGCCCGCCGGGGGGGCTGGATTCACCCCTCCACTTT
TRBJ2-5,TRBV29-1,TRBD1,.,CSVGGGMDRRSETQYF,TGCAGCGTTGGTGGGGGCATGGACAGGAGGTCGGAGACCCAGTACTTC
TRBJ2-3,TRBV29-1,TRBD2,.,CSVATSGSPDTQYF,TGCAGCGTTGCAACTAGCGGGAGTCCAGATACGCAGTATTTT
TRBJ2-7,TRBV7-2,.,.,CASSPEETKTYEQYF,TGTGCCAGCAGCCCCGAAGAGACTAAAACCTACGAGCAGTACTTC
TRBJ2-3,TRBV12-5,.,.,CASGPAAWGGTDTQYF,TGTGCTAGTGGTCCCGCGGCGTGGGGCGGCACAGATACGCAGTATTTT
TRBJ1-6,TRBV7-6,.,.,CASSLGIRGALNSPLHF,TGTGCCAGCAGCTTAGGTATCCGGGGGGCGCTAAATTCACCCCTCCACTTT
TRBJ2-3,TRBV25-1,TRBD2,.,CASSEALGAGGTDTQYF,TGTGCCAGCAGTGAAGCGTTGGGAGCGGGAGGGACAGATACGCAGTATTTT
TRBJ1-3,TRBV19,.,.,CASTQGHSGNTIYF,TGTGCCAGTACCCAGGGGCACTCTGGAAACACCATATATTTT
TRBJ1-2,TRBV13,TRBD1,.,CASSLDWGQGLGSYTF,TGTGCCAGCAGCTTAGATTGGGGACAGGGCCTTGGTAGCTACACCTTC
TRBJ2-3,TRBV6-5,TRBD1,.,CASSYQTGLADTQYF,TGTGCCAGCAGTTACCAGACAGGGTTGGCAGATACGCAGTATTTT
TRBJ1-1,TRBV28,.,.,CASSLLGGETEAFF,TGTGCCAGCAGTTTATTAGGGGGGGAAACTGAAGCTTTCTTT
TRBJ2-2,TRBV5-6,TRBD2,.,CASSGLAGGPGELFF,TGTGCCAGCAGCGGACTAGCGGGAGGACCCGGGGAGCTGTTTTTT
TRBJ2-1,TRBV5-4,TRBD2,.,CASSDRKAGLFHNEQFF,TGTGCCAGCAGCGACCGAAAAGCGGGATTGTTCCACAATGAGCAGTTCTTC
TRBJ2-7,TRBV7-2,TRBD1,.,CASSYPGTGAEQYF,TGTGCCAGCAGCTACCCCGGGACAGGCGCCGAGCAGTACTTC
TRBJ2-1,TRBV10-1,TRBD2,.,CASSERGTSGLGDEQFF,TGCGCCAGCAGTGAGAGGGGGACTAGCGGTTTAGGGGATGAGCAGTTCTTC
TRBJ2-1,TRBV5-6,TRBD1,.,CASSLADREWGEQFF,TGTGCCAGCAGCTTGGCCGACAGGGAATGGGGTGAGCAGTTCTTC
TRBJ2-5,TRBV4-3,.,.,CASSPSRGETQYF,TGCGCCAGCAGCCCCTCGCGGGGAGAGACCCAGTACTTC
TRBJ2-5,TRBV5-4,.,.,CASSLTGVGETQYF,TGTGCCAGCAGCTTGACGGGAGTGGGAGAGACCCAGTACTTC
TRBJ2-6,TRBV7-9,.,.,CASSLDRSISGANVLTF,TGTGCCAGCAGCTTAGACAGGTCCATCTCTGGGGCCAACGTCCTGACTTTC
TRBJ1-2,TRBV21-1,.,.,CASSEGAESYGYTF,TGTGCCAGCAGTGAGGGGGCAGAAAGCTATGGCTACACCTTC
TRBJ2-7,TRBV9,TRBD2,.,CASSVGLAAIYYEQYF,TGTGCCAGCAGCGTAGGACTAGCGGCAATCTACTACGAGCAGTACTTC
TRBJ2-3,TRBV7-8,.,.,CASSLVFLAGSDTQYF,TGTGCCAGCAGCTTAGTATTTCTGGCGGGGTCAGATACGCAGTATTTT